The sequence of this T cell receptor beta chain was determined in a study of post-analysis software for immune sequencing data. Study-level points and caveats: When compared against controls, multiple sclerosis patients showed significantly lower normalized Chao1 diversity. Controls showed lower frequencies than patients for several TRBV segments, and TRBV5-6, TRBV5-1 and TRBV20-1 were among these.

A note on this clonotype: The antigen is undetermined.

Germline V gene sequence: CDR1 DFQATT, CDR2 SNEGSKA (reference sequence). The CDR3 has 17 amino acids. TCR beta cDNA libraries included unique molecular identifiers. One entry per CDR3 protein results from TCRdb running MiXCR on the PCR reads. The sample has hundreds of thousands of distinct CDR3 sequences, approximately 53% seen once. The V call is TRBV20-1, the J call TRBJ2-1; D assignment may be TRBD1 or TRBD2 (5 bases each). Near its end, the DNA agrees better with TRBJ2-7, so the J call may be wrong. Source material: blood. This clonotype was sampled from a girl between 5 and 17 years old with multiple sclerosis. The CDR3 sequence is CSASGVRRDVGKGEQYF. CDR3 in DNA: TGCAGTGCTAGTGGCGTGCGCCGGGACGTAGGGAAGGGGGAGCAGTACTTC.